The rows below give T cell receptor beta chains drawn from one sample of a study of CD8 T cells in Susac syndrome. In TCRdb, the immunoSEQ multiplex PCR reads were re-called with MiXCR into one record per CDR3 protein. The table includes some 94,000 distinct CDR3 sequences, about 93% detected once. Sequences were obtained from CD4+ T cells from PBMCs. These receptors were taken from a human donor with Susac syndrome. The CDR3 runs from the conserved cysteine through the conserved F or W. The D gene is left open where the match is weak. Size tells how often a clone was seen (once, few, many) or the class of an expanded clone, and some rows leave it out.

D gene: TRBD2
J gene: TRBJ2-3
clone size: NA
V gene: TRBV9
CDR3 protein: CASSVGGGATDTQYF
CDR3 DNA: TGTGCCAGCAGCGTAGGCGGGGGGGCCACAGATACGCAGTATTTT

D gene: NA
J gene: TRBJ2-7
clone size: NA
V gene: TRBV7-9
CDR3 protein: CASSPAMGRAYEQYF
CDR3 DNA: TGTGCCAGCAGCCCAGCTATGGGCAGGGCCTACGAGCAGTACTTC

D gene: NA
J gene: TRBJ2-1
clone size: NA
V gene: TRBV7-8
CDR3 protein: CASSFTTGEQFF
CDR3 DNA: TGTGCCAGCAGCTTCACCACAGGGGAGCAGTTCTTC

D gene: TRBD1
J gene: TRBJ2-1
clone size: NA
V gene: TRBV27
CDR3 protein: CASSRRTGVGNEQFF
CDR3 DNA: TGTGCCAGCAGTCGCCGGACAGGGGTTGGGAATGAGCAGTTCTTC

D gene: TRBD1
J gene: TRBJ2-5
clone size: NA
V gene: TRBV24-1
CDR3 protein: CATSEPDRAQTQYF
CDR3 DNA: TGTGCCACCAGTGAACCGGACAGGGCCCAGACCCAGTACTTC

D gene: NA
J gene: TRBJ2-7
clone size: once
V gene: TRBV29-1
CDR3 protein: CSVDGSGTSSYEQYF
CDR3 DNA: TGCAGCGTTGATGGCTCCGGGACCTCTTCCTACGAGCAGTACTTC

D gene: NA
J gene: TRBJ1-2
clone size: NA
V gene: TRBV2
CDR3 protein: CASRPDPMNYGYTF
CDR3 DNA: TGTGCCAGCAGGCCCGACCCCATGAACTATGGCTACACCTTC

D gene: NA
J gene: TRBJ1-4
clone size: NA
V gene: TRBV12-5
CDR3 protein: CASGLIWTEPNEKLFF
CDR3 DNA: TGTGCTAGTGGTTTGATTTGGACAGAGCCTAATGAAAAACTGTTTTTT

D gene: TRBD2
J gene: TRBJ2-7
clone size: NA
V gene: TRBV9
CDR3 protein: CASSVGLAGWEQYF
CDR3 DNA: TGTGCCAGCAGCGTAGGCCTAGCGGGCTGGGAGCAGTACTTC

D gene: NA
J gene: TRBJ2-4
clone size: NA
V gene: TRBV7-2
CDR3 protein: CASSSRTGANIQYF
CDR3 DNA: TGTGCCAGCAGCTCCAGGACCGGGGCAAACATTCAGTACTTC

D gene: TRBD2
J gene: TRBJ2-3
clone size: NA
V gene: TRBV20-1
CDR3 protein: CSATSGGRSTDTQYF
CDR3 DNA: TGCAGTGCTACCTCGGGGGGGCGGAGCACAGATACGCAGTATTTT

D gene: NA
J gene: TRBJ2-1
clone size: NA
V gene: TRBV3-1
CDR3 protein: CASSPGKAYNEQFF
CDR3 DNA: TGTGCCAGCAGCCCTGGCAAGGCCTACAATGAGCAGTTCTTC

D gene: TRBD2
J gene: TRBJ2-5
clone size: once
V gene: TRBV2
CDR3 protein: CASQRDSGGAQQETQYF
CDR3 DNA: TGTGCATCGCAGCGGGATAGCGGGGGGGCACAGCAAGAGACCCAGTACTTC

D gene: TRBD1
J gene: TRBJ1-6
clone size: NA
V gene: TRBV30
CDR3 protein: CAWSGTGASSGASPLHF
CDR3 DNA: TGTGCCTGGAGCGGGACAGGGGCATCATCGGGGGCCTCACCCCTCCACTTT

D gene: TRBD1
J gene: TRBJ1-2
clone size: NA
V gene: TRBV30
CDR3 protein: CAWSLARDRASYTF
CDR3 DNA: TGTGCCTGGAGCCTTGCCCGGGACAGGGCAAGCTACACCTTC

D gene: TRBD2
J gene: TRBJ2-1
clone size: NA
V gene: TRBV2
CDR3 protein: CASSGTSGGAAEQFF
CDR3 DNA: TGTGCCAGCAGTGGGACTAGCGGGGGGGCAGCTGAGCAGTTCTTC

D gene: NA
J gene: TRBJ2-4
clone size: NA
V gene: TRBV30
CDR3 protein: CAWSPEAQVGYIQYF
CDR3 DNA: TGTGCCTGGAGTCCAGAGGCGCAGGTGGGGTACATTCAGTACTTC

D gene: NA
J gene: TRBJ1-1
clone size: NA
V gene: TRBV12-3/TRBV12-4
CDR3 protein: CASERVRDTEAFF
CDR3 DNA: TGTGCCAGCGAACGAGTCCGGGACACTGAAGCTTTCTTT

D gene: NA
J gene: TRBJ2-3
clone size: NA
V gene: TRBV4-3
CDR3 protein: CASSVVWGATDTQYF
CDR3 DNA: TGCGCCAGCAGCGTAGTATGGGGGGCCACAGATACGCAGTATTTT

D gene: TRBD1
J gene: TRBJ2-7
clone size: NA
V gene: TRBV29-1
CDR3 protein: CSVVWTGVHEQYF
CDR3 DNA: TGCAGCGTTGTATGGACAGGGGTCCACGAGCAGTACTTC

D gene: NA
J gene: TRBJ1-2
clone size: NA
V gene: TRBV28
CDR3 protein: CASSPPLSNYGYTF
CDR3 DNA: TGTGCCAGCAGTCCCCCGTTATCCAACTATGGCTACACCTTC

D gene: NA
J gene: TRBJ2-1
clone size: NA
V gene: TRBV30
CDR3 protein: CAWSEKQGGQFF
CDR3 DNA: TGTGCCTGGAGTGAGAAACAGGGTGGGCAGTTCTTC

D gene: NA
J gene: TRBJ1-2
clone size: NA
V gene: TRBV28
CDR3 protein: CASKGGQFTANYGYTF
CDR3 DNA: TGTGCCAGCAAGGGGGGGCAGTTTACAGCTAACTATGGCTACACCTTC

D gene: NA
J gene: TRBJ2-7
clone size: NA
V gene: TRBV27
CDR3 protein: CASNMDGSYEQYF
CDR3 DNA: TGTGCCAGCAATATGGACGGTTCCTACGAGCAGTACTTC

D gene: NA
J gene: TRBJ2-4
clone size: NA
V gene: TRBV29-1
CDR3 protein: CSVESPRRDIQYF
CDR3 DNA: TGCAGCGTTGAATCGCCCAGGCGGGACATTCAGTACTTC

D gene: TRBD1
J gene: TRBJ1-6
clone size: NA
V gene: TRBV12-3/TRBV12-4
CDR3 protein: CASSFGQGVKSPLHF
CDR3 DNA: TGTGCCAGCAGTTTTGGACAGGGAGTAAAATCACCCCTCCACTTT

D gene: NA
J gene: TRBJ2-3
clone size: NA
V gene: TRBV7-8
CDR3 protein: CASSFRDTQYF
CDR3 DNA: TGTGCCAGCAGCTTTCGCGATACGCAGTATTTT

D gene: NA
J gene: TRBJ1-1
clone size: NA
V gene: TRBV12-3/TRBV12-4
CDR3 protein: CASRIHRDVGIEAFF
CDR3 DNA: TGTGCCAGCAGAATCCACCGGGACGTCGGGATTGAAGCTTTCTTT

D gene: TRBD1
J gene: TRBJ1-5
clone size: NA
V gene: TRBV29-1
CDR3 protein: CSVGDRASNQPQHF
CDR3 DNA: TGCAGCGTCGGAGACAGGGCAAGCAATCAGCCCCAGCATTTT

D gene: NA
J gene: TRBJ1-6
clone size: NA
V gene: TRBV18
CDR3 protein: CASSGREVDNSPLHF
CDR3 DNA: TGTGCCAGCTCTGGCAGGGAGGTGGATAATTCACCCCTCCACTTT

D gene: TRBD1
J gene: TRBJ1-2
clone size: NA
V gene: TRBV4-2
CDR3 protein: CASSQDWDREYGYTF
CDR3 DNA: TGTGCCAGCAGCCAAGATTGGGACAGGGAGTATGGCTACACCTTC

D gene: NA
J gene: TRBJ1-5
clone size: NA
V gene: TRBV28
CDR3 protein: CASSLGQLYSNQPQHF
CDR3 DNA: TGTGCCAGCAGTCTTGGACAGCTCTATAGCAATCAGCCCCAGCATTTT

D gene: NA
J gene: TRBJ2-2
clone size: NA
V gene: TRBV29-1
CDR3 protein: CSVGTFANTGELFF
CDR3 DNA: TGCAGCGTGGGGACCTTTGCGAACACCGGGGAGCTGTTTTTT

D gene: TRBD1
J gene: TRBJ1-2
clone size: few
V gene: TRBV5-1
CDR3 protein: CASSLAGTGGGYTF
CDR3 DNA: TGCGCCAGCAGCTTGGCCGGGACAGGGGGTGGCTACACCTTC

D gene: TRBD1
J gene: TRBJ2-1
clone size: NA
V gene: TRBV5-1
CDR3 protein: CASSSQGSEQFF
CDR3 DNA: TGCGCCAGCAGCTCACAGGGGAGTGAGCAGTTCTTC

D gene: TRBD1
J gene: TRBJ2-1
clone size: NA
V gene: TRBV15
CDR3 protein: CATADRDHNEQFF
CDR3 DNA: TGTGCCACAGCTGACAGGGATCACAATGAGCAGTTCTTC

D gene: NA
J gene: TRBJ2-3
clone size: NA
V gene: TRBV20-1
CDR3 protein: CSASLVGTDTQYF
CDR3 DNA: TGCAGTGCTAGTCTCGTGGGCACAGATACGCAGTATTTT

D gene: NA
J gene: TRBJ2-7
clone size: once
V gene: TRBV20-1
CDR3 protein: CSAKDSPFNYEQYF
CDR3 DNA: TGCAGTGCGAAAGACAGTCCTTTCAACTACGAGCAGTACTTC

D gene: NA
J gene: TRBJ2-3
clone size: NA
V gene: TRBV5-1
CDR3 protein: CASSLAGTRADTQYF
CDR3 DNA: TGCGCCAGCAGCTTGGCAGGCACCCGGGCAGATACGCAGTATTTT

D gene: TRBD1
J gene: TRBJ1-2
clone size: NA
V gene: TRBV10-3
CDR3 protein: CAIRTTGANYGYTF
CDR3 DNA: TGTGCCATCAGGACGACAGGGGCCAACTATGGCTACACCTTC

D gene: TRBD2
J gene: TRBJ2-3
clone size: NA
V gene: TRBV19
CDR3 protein: CASSSLAGARTDTQYF
CDR3 DNA: TGTGCCAGTAGTTCCCTAGCGGGGGCCCGCACAGATACGCAGTATTTT

D gene: TRBD2
J gene: TRBJ2-3
clone size: NA
V gene: TRBV28
CDR3 protein: CASSPPGLEKYF
CDR3 DNA: TGTGCCAGCAGCCCCCCGGGACTAGAAAAGTATTTT

D gene: NA
J gene: TRBJ2-2
clone size: NA
V gene: TRBV3-1
CDR3 protein: CASRPRGGNGGELFF
CDR3 DNA: TGTGCCAGCAGACCCAGGGGTGGGAACGGCGGGGAGCTGTTTTTT

D gene: NA
J gene: TRBJ2-2
clone size: NA
V gene: TRBV10-1
CDR3 protein: CASSDLTGELFF
CDR3 DNA: TGCGCCAGCAGTGACCTCACCGGGGAGCTGTTTTTT

D gene: NA
J gene: TRBJ2-1
clone size: NA
V gene: TRBV30
CDR3 protein: CAWGRSSYNEQFF
CDR3 DNA: TGTGCCTGGGGCCGTAGCTCCTACAATGAGCAGTTCTTC

D gene: TRBD2
J gene: TRBJ2-5
clone size: NA
V gene: TRBV15
CDR3 protein: CATSRSSGARETQYF
CDR3 DNA: TGTGCCACCAGCAGATCCAGCGGGGCGCGGGAGACCCAGTACTTC

D gene: NA
J gene: TRBJ2-2
clone size: NA
V gene: TRBV11-2
CDR3 protein: CASSGDGNTGELFF
CDR3 DNA: TGTGCCAGCAGCGGGGACGGGAACACCGGGGAGCTGTTTTTT

D gene: TRBD1
J gene: TRBJ2-7
clone size: few
V gene: TRBV2
CDR3 protein: CASSTGQGYEQYF
CDR3 DNA: TGTGCCAGCAGCACGGGACAGGGCTACGAGCAGTACTTC

D gene: TRBD2
J gene: TRBJ2-3
clone size: NA
V gene: TRBV20-1
CDR3 protein: CSAPRGGVTDTQYF
CDR3 DNA: TGCAGTGCTCCACGGGGGGGGGTCACAGATACGCAGTATTTT

D gene: NA
J gene: TRBJ2-7
clone size: NA
V gene: TRBV11-2
CDR3 protein: CASSLQLEGEQYF
CDR3 DNA: TGTGCCAGCAGCTTACAGTTGGAGGGCGAGCAGTACTTC

D gene: TRBD1
J gene: TRBJ2-1
clone size: NA
V gene: TRBV24-1
CDR3 protein: CATSDSYRGFEGEQFF
CDR3 DNA: TGTGCCACCAGTGATTCGTACAGGGGTTTCGAGGGTGAGCAGTTCTTC

D gene: NA
J gene: TRBJ2-1
clone size: NA
V gene: TRBV9
CDR3 protein: CASSVSNEQFF
CDR3 DNA: TGTGCCAGCAGCGTTAGCAATGAGCAGTTCTTC

D gene: NA
J gene: TRBJ2-3
clone size: NA
V gene: TRBV28
CDR3 protein: CASNGPADTQYF
CDR3 DNA: TGTGCCAGCAATGGGCCGGCAGATACGCAGTATTTT

D gene: TRBD2
J gene: TRBJ2-3
clone size: once
V gene: TRBV10-3
CDR3 protein: CAIRGSGGTDTQYF
CDR3 DNA: TGTGCCATCAGGGGGAGCGGGGGCACAGATACGCAGTATTTT

D gene: TRBD1
J gene: TRBJ1-2
clone size: NA
V gene: TRBV20-1
CDR3 protein: CSAGPGTEPSGYTF
CDR3 DNA: TGCAGTGCAGGGCCCGGGACAGAACCTAGTGGCTACACCTTC

D gene: TRBD2
J gene: TRBJ2-1
clone size: few
V gene: TRBV20-1
CDR3 protein: CSAHFLAGGGGEQFF
CDR3 DNA: TGCAGTGCTCATTTTCTGGCGGGGGGGGGCGGTGAGCAGTTCTTC

D gene: NA
J gene: TRBJ1-2
clone size: NA
V gene: TRBV4-2
CDR3 protein: CASSQGTRGANYGHTF
CDR3 DNA: TGTGCCAGCAGCCAAGGCACGCGAGGGGCCAACTATGGCCACACCTTC

D gene: NA
J gene: TRBJ1-2
clone size: once
V gene: TRBV20-1
CDR3 protein: CSVKARDSNYGYTF
CDR3 DNA: TGCAGTGTAAAGGCCCGGGATTCTAACTATGGCTACACCTTC